The sequence of this T cell receptor (beta chain) was determined in a study of long-term antiretroviral therapy in people with HIV (dated by TCRdb to between 2021 and 2022). Describing the broader study: The earliest samples were collected about a decade before the 2015 WHO recommendation for immediate ART, when ART was typically delayed until CD4 counts fell. A retrospective serial study tested whether changes in peripheral blood TRB repertoire composition and diversity were associated with ART initiation and durable HIV suppression. The cohort contributed about 200 cryopreserved PBMC samples from a few dozen adults with confirmed HIV infection, collected serially over a mean of approximately six years (range 1-12). About 35% of the 30 participants with HIV were female. No cross-contamination during QIAcube processing was seen in test extractions of a monoclonal T-cell line run alongside roughly 30 polyclonal samples.

Points on this clone: The antigen this receptor binds is unknown. No qualities accompany the bases; no much larger clone lies one base away.

The study at large found these results: HIV repertoires had narrower CDR3 length ranges than controls, and the network structure suggested an antigen-experienced repertoire that shifted only slightly toward naive after ART. Because pre-ART samples had limited cell numbers, unsorted PBMC were profiled rather than sorted CD4+ and CD8+ T cells. Limited PBMC availability meant only the TCR beta chain was sequenced, without alpha chain pairing. Starting ART was linked to a significant rise in TRB diversity, yet even with long-term ART the diversity remained significantly lower than in transplant donor controls. Inferences about post-ART repertoire changes are limited because no data were available on ART adherence, viral resistance or therapy changes. Samples dated from 2004 to 2017, and the ART regimens used may be less effective than current ones. The repertoire was dominated across all time points by expanded TRB clones identified before ART initiation, although this dominance was seen to fluctuate and to decrease in many PLHIV after ART.

Participants were included only if at least one PBMC sample before ART initiation and at least two post-ART samples were available. Treatment was received in the United States of America by all participants with HIV. Before DNA extraction, cryopreserved samples of roughly 0.95-10 million PBMC were thawed and washed. At the time of the earliest PBMC sample for each participant with HIV, ages ranged from 23 to 54 years. Each participant contributed PBMC samples from 1-4 timepoints before ART initiation and 2-8 timepoints after ART initiation, with a median of 7 samples. For every participant, serial HIV viral load, CD4+ T-cell count, ART history and demographic data were obtained. Genomic DNA was extracted from unsorted PBMC with a Qiagen kit on a QIAcube, processed in batches of 12 samples. Sequencing of the TRB variable region was done with the immunoSEQ hsTCRB v3.0 assay at survey level resolution. The target sequencing depth for TRB was 40,000-50,000 T-cell genomes per sample. An Illumina MiSeq with a v3 150-cycle kit was used to sequence the pooled TRB libraries. The authors' pipeline ran thus. Repertoire analysis was run in R within a reproducible Nextflow workflow that covered QC, data transformation and analysis. LymphoSeq2, an R package for AIRR-Seq data exploration, was used to implement custom analyses. A few samples yielding fewer than 5000 total TRB sequences were excluded, leaving 188 analyzed HIV repertoires. Among the 180 to 200 HIV repertoires that were kept, some 61 were collected before ART initiation and roughly 130 were collected after ART initiation. Repertoires were downsampled to 5000 TRB nucleotide sequences, with summary statistics averaged over 100 downsampling iterations. TRB sequences were retained for analysis only if CDR3 regions of at least seven amino acids were present. Two measures captured diversity: a Shannon entropy-derived clonality score and the Gini coefficient. In repertoire networks, the top 5000 CDR3 amino acid sequences were linked whenever an edit distance of one separated two sequences. For TRB CDR3 amino acid sequences, GLIPH2 was used to predict antigen specificity groups and MHC restriction. Known CMV, EBV, HIV or tissue antigen associations were flagged by matching CDR3 amino acid sequences against VDJdb and McPAS-TCR. Pre-ART, post-ART and control groups were compared with Wilcoxon signed-rank tests and Holm-Bonferroni correction. TCRdb took this table from immuneACCESS and kept in-frame rearrangements with V and J called. Such tables lack part of the clones; where checked against another copy, unresolved V genes explain under half of the gap, and the rest is unexplained. V and J calls and clone size are those listed in that table; D and trimming were worked out from the DNA. The sample yields some 45,000 clones; about 89% were counted once. The ten largest clonotypes hold approximately 5% of the sample.

The TCR comes from a woman aged 45-65 years with HIV. The starting material was unsorted PBMCs, obtained 0.1 years before starting antiretroviral therapy.

The sequence in DNA is TGTGCCAGCAGCTTAGTAGAGGATGACTATGGCTACACCTTC. Its translation is CASSLVEDDYGYTF. The chain employs TRBV7-9 and TRBJ1-2, with the D segment identity uncertain. Sequences SEHNR (CDR1) and FQNEAQ (CDR2) are obtained from the germline V gene (reference sequence). At the junction V is shortened by 1 base and J by 3 bases, with 9 bases in between. The CDR3 has 14 amino acids, counting the end cysteine and phenylalanine. The retained sequence is limited to the CDR3, 42 bases, with the frame set at the first base.